This TCR beta chain was captured in a study of OX40 agonist ivuxolimab in advanced cancers. Trimming took off 5 bases at V and 0 bases at J, with 11 bases between the two ends. The germline gives CDR1 SEHNR, CDR2 FQNEAQ (reference sequence). This CDR3 has 15 amino acids. Samples were taken at baseline and on day 1 of cycles 4 and 7. This clone has a single count. Generated by immunoSEQ multiplex PCR, the TCRdb table keeps only in-frame clones and is missing some. The sample consists of about 74,000 clones, more than 70% of them appearing once. The starting material was CD4+ or CD8+ T cells sorted from blood, obtained in a trial of the OX40 agonist ivuxolimab. The chain is built from TRBV7-9 and TRBJ1-5, with D possibly matching TRBD1 (5 bases). The receptor's source is an adult with an advanced solid tumor such as melanoma, head and neck, liver or kidney cancer. The CDR3 DNA reads as TGTGCCAGCAGCATAACCGGGACTAGCAATCAGCCCCAGCATTTT. As protein: CASSITGTSNQPQHF.